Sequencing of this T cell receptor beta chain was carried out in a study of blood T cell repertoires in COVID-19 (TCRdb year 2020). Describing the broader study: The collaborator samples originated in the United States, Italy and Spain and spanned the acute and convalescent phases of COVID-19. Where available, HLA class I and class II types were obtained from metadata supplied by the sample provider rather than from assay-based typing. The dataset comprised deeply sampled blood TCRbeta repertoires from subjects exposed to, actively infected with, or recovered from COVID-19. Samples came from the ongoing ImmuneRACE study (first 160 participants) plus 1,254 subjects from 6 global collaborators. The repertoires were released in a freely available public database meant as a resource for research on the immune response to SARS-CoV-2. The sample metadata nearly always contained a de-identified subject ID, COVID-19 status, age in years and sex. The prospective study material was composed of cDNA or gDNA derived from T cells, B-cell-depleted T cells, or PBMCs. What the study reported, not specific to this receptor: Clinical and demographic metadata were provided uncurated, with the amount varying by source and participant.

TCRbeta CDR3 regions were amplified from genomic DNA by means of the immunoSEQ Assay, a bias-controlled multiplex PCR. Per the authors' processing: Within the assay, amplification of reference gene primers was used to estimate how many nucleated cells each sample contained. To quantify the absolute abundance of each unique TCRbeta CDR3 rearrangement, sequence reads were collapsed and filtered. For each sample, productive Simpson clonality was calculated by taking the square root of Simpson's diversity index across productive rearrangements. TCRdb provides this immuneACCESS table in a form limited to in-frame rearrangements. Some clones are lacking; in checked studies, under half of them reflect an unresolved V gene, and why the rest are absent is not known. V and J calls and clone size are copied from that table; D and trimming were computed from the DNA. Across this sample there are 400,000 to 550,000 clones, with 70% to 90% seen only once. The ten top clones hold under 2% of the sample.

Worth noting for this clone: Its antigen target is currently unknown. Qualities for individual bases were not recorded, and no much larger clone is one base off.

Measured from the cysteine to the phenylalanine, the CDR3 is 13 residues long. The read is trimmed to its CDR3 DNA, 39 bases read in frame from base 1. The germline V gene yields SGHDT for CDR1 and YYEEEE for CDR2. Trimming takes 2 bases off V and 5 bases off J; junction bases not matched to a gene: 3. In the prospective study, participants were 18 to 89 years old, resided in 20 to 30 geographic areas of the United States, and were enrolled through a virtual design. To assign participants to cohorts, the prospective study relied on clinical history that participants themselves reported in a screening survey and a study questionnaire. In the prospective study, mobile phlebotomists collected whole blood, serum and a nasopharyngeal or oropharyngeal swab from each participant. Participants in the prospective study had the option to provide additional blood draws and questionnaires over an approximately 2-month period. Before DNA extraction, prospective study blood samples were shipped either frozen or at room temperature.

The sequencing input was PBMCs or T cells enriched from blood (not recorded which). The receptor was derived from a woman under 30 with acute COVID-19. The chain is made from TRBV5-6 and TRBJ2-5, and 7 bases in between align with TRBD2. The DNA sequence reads TGTGCCAGCAGCTTCGGGGAGGGGGAGACCCAGTACTTC. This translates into CASSFGEGETQYF.